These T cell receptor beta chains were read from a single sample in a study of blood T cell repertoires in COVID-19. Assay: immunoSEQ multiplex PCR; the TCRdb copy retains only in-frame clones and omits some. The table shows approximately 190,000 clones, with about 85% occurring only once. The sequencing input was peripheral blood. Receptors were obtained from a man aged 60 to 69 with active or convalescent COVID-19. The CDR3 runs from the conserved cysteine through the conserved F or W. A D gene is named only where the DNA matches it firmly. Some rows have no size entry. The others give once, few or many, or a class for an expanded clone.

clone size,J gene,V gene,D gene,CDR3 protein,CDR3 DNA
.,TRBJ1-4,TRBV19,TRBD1,CASSRGPSRSGQGPNEKLFF,TGTGCCAGTAGTAGGGGACCATCCCGATCGGGACAGGGGCCGAATGAAAAACTGTTTTTT
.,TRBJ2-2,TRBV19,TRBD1,CASTSQGPGELFF,TGTGCCAGTACCTCACAGGGGCCAGGGGAGCTGTTTTTT
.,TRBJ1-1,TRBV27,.,CASSLLPQGATEAFF,TGTGCCAGCAGCCTTCTTCCTCAAGGGGCCACTGAAGCTTTCTTT
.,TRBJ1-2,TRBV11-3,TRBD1,CASSLDTKGASKAGYTF,TGTGCCAGCAGCTTAGATACGAAGGGGGCGTCGAAGGCTGGCTACACCTTC
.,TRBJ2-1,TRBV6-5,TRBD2,CASSWRVRGSYNEQFF,TGTGCCAGCAGTTGGAGGGTGCGGGGGTCCTACAATGAGCAGTTCTTC
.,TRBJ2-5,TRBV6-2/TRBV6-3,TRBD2,CASSYSLMASGGEETQYF,TGTGCCAGCAGTTACTCCCTCATGGCTAGCGGGGGGGAAGAGACCCAGTACTTC
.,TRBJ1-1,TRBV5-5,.,CASSFQPGNTEAFF,TGTGCCAGCAGCTTCCAACCGGGAAACACTGAAGCTTTCTTT
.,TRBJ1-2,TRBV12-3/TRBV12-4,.,CASSLGGAPGYTF,TGTGCCAGCAGTCTCGGGGGGGCGCCGGGCTACACCTTC
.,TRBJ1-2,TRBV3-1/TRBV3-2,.,CASSQGLELTGGYTF,TGTGCCAGCAGCCAAGGGCTTGAGCTTACGGGTGGCTACACCTTC
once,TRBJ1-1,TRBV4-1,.,CASSRGQPQRGTEAFF,TGCGCCAGCAGCCGCGGACAGCCTCAAAGGGGCACTGAAGCTTTCTTT
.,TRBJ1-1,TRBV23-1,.,CASSRTDRELNTEAFF,TGCGCCAGCAGTCGGACAGACAGAGAACTCAACACTGAAGCTTTCTTT
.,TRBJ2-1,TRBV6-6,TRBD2,CASSYSWGTSGNQQFF,TGTGCCAGCAGTTACTCGTGGGGGACTAGCGGTAACCAGCAGTTCTTC
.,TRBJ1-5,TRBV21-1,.,CASSLRGRVGGESNQPQHF,TGTGCCAGCAGCCTACGCGGGCGAGTTGGGGGGGAAAGCAATCAGCCCCAGCATTTT
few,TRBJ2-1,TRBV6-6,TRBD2,CASSSGLAGAEQFF,TGTGCCAGCAGTTCCGGACTAGCGGGGGCCGAGCAGTTCTTC
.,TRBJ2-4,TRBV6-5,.,CASTRPRDSIQYF,TGTGCCAGCACGCGGCCCCGGGACTCTATTCAGTACTTC
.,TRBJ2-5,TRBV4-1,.,CASSTRETQYF,TGCGCCAGCAGCACCCGGGAGACCCAGTACTTC
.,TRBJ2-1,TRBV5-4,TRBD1,CASSPGQGYYNEQFF,TGTGCCAGCAGCCCCGGACAGGGGTATTACAATGAGCAGTTCTTC
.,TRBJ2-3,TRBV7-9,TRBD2,CASSRWTSGGTTDTQYF,TGTGCCAGCAGCCGATGGACTAGCGGGGGAACCACAGATACGCAGTATTTT
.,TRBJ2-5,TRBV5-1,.,CASSSQGYVETQYF,TGCGCCAGCAGCTCTCAGGGTTACGTGGAGACCCAGTACTTC
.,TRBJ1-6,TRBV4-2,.,CASSRSVEENSPLHF,TGTGCCAGCAGCCGATCGGTTGAGGAGAATTCACCCCTCCACTTT
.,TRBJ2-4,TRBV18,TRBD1,CASSPRTGGIQYF,TGTGCCAGCTCACCACGGACAGGGGGCATTCAGTACTTC
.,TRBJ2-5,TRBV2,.,CASRLAYETQYF,TGTGCCAGCAGGCTAGCATACGAGACCCAGTACTTC
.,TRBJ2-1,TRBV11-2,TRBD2,CASAGGRYNEQFF,TGTGCCAGCGCGGGGGGGCGATACAATGAGCAGTTCTTC
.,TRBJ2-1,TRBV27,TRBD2,CASSYLVAGGLYYNEQFF,TGTGCCAGCAGTTATTTGGTAGCGGGGGGACTCTACTACAATGAGCAGTTCTTC
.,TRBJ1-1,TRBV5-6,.,CASLLGGTGTEAFF,TGTGCCAGCCTTCTAGGAGGGACGGGGACTGAAGCTTTCTTT
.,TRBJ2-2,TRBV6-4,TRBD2,CASSVSSTSGGLTGELFF,TGTGCCAGCAGTGTCTCCTCGACTAGCGGGGGACTCACCGGGGAGCTGTTTTTT
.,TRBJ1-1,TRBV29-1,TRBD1,CSAGTGSVRTEAFF,TGCAGCGCCGGGACAGGGAGTGTGAGAACTGAAGCTTTCTTT
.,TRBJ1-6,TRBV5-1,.,CASSLVGGGGFGSPLHF,TGCGCCAGCAGCTTGGTGGGCGGTGGAGGGTTCGGTTCACCCCTCCACTTT
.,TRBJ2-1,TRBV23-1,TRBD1,CASSPWDRHSYNEQFF,TGCGCCAGCAGTCCCTGGGACAGACACTCCTACAATGAGCAGTTCTTC
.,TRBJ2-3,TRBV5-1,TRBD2,CASSSGSGGTSTDTQYF,TGCGCCAGCAGCTCTGGTAGCGGGGGGACTAGCACAGATACGCAGTATTTT
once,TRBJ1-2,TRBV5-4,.,CASSLMGGGLDGYTF,TGTGCCAGCAGCTTGATGGGCGGGGGTCTCGATGGCTACACCTTC
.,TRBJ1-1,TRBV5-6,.,CASTPASSREAFF,TGTGCCAGCACCCCTGCTTCGAGTCGGGAAGCTTTCTTT
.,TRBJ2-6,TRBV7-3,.,CASSLKVGSSGANVLTF,TGTGCCAGCAGCTTAAAGGTCGGGAGCTCTGGGGCCAACGTCCTGACTTTC
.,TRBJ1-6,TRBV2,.,CARRTDYNSPLHF,TGTGCCAGGAGGACAGATTATAATTCACCCCTCCACTTT
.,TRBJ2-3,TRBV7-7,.,CASSRSTSTDTQYF,TGTGCCAGCAGCCGTTCCACAAGCACAGATACGCAGTATTTT
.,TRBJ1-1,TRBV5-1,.,CASSLVRNSGGTEAFF,TGCGCCAGCAGCTTGGTACGTAACTCCGGGGGTACTGAAGCTTTCTTT
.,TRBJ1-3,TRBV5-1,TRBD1,CASSPGQVVDTIYF,TGCGCCAGCAGTCCGGGACAGGTAGTAGACACCATATATTTT